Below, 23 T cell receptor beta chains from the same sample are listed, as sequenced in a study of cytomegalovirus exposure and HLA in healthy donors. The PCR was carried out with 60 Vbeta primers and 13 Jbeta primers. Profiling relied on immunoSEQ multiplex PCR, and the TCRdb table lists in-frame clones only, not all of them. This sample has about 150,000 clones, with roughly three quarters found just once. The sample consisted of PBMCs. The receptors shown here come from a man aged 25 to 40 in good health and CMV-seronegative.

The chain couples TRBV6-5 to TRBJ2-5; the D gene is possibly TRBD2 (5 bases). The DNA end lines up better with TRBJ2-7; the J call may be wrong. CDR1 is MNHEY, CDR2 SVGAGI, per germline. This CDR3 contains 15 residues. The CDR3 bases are TGTGCCAGCAGTTACTCGCGGGTTGGCTCCTACGAGCAGTACTTC. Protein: CASSYSRVGSYEQYF.

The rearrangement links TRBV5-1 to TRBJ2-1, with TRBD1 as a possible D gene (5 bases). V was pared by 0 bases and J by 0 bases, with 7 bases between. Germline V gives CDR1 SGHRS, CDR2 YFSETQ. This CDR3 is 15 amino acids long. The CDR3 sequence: CASSLAGYSYNEQFF. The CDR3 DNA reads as TGCGCCAGCAGCTTGGCAGGGTACTCCTACAATGAGCAGTTCTTC. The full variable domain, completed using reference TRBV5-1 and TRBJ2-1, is KAGVTQTPRYLIKTRGQQVTLSCSPISGHRSVSWYQQTPGQGLQFLFEYFSETQRNKGNFPGRFSGRQFSNSRSEMNVSTLELGDSALYLCASSLAGYSYNEQFFGPGTRLTVL.

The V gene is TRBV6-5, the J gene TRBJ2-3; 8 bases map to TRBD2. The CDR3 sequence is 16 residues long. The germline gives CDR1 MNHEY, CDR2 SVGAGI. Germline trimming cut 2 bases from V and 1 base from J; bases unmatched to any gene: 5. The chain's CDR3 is CASSYPTAGGTDTQYF. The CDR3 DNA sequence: TGTGCCAGCAGTTACCCCACAGCGGGGGGCACAGATACGCAGTATTTT.

CDR3 sequence: CAISESGRAYGYTF. CDR3 DNA: TGTGCCATCAGTGAGTCGGGCAGGGCATATGGCTACACCTTC. V gene TRBV10-3 combines with J gene TRBJ1-2, with D possibly TRBD1 on 5 matching bases. The V gene's germline CDR1 is ENHRY and CDR2 SYGVKD. The CDR3 runs to 14 residues. V dropped 0 bases and J dropped 5 bases, with 10 bases sitting between them.

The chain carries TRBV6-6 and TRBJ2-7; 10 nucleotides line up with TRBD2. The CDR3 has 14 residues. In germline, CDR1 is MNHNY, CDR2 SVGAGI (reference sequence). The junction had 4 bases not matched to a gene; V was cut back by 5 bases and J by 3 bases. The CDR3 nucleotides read TGTGCCAGCAGTCAGCCTAGCGGGAGCTACGAGCAGTACTTC. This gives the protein CASSQPSGSYEQYF.

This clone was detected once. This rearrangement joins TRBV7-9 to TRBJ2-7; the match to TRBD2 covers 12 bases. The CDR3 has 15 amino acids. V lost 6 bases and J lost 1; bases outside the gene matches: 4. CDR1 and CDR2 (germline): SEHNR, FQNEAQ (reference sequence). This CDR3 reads CASRPTSGGSYEQYF. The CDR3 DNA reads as TGTGCCAGCAGGCCTACTAGCGGGGGGTCCTACGAGCAGTACTTC.

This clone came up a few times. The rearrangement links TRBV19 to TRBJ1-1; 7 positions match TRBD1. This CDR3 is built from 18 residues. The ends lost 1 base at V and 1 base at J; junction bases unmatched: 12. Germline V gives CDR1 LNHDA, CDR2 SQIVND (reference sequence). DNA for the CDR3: TGTGCCAGTAGTATAGGTGGAATCTGGACAGGCGGGAACACTGAAGCTTTCTTT. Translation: CASSIGGIWTGGNTEAFF.

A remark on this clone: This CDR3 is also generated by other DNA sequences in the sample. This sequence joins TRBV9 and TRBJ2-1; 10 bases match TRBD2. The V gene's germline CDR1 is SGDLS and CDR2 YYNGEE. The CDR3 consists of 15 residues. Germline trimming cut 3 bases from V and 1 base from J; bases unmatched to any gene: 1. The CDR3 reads CASSATSGSYNEQFF. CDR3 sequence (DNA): TGTGCCAGCAGCGCGACTAGCGGGTCCTACAATGAGCAGTTCTTC.

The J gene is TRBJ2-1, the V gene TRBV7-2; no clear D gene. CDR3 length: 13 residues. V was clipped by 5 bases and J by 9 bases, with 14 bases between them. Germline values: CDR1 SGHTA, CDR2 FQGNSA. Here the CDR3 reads CASSPYQTTEQFF. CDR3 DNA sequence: TGTGCCAGCAGCCCATACCAGACAACTGAGCAGTTCTTC.

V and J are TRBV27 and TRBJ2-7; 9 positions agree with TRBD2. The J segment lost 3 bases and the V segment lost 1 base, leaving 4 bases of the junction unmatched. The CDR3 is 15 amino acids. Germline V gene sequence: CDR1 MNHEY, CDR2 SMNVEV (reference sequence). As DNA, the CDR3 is TGTGCCAGCAGTTTATGGGCTAGCGGGATCTACGAGCAGTACTTC. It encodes CASSLWASGIYEQYF.

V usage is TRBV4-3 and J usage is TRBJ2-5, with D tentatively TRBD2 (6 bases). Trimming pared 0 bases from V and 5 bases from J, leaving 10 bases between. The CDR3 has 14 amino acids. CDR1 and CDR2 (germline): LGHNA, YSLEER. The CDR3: CASSQDTGVETQYF. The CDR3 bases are TGCGCCAGCAGCCAAGATACGGGAGTGGAGACCCAGTACTTC.

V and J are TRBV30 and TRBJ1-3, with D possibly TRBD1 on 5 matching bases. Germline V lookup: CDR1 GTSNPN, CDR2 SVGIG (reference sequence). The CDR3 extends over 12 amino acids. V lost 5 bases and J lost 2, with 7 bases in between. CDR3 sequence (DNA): TGTGCCTGGCAGGGTGCTGGAAACACCATATATTTT. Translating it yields CAWQGAGNTIYF.

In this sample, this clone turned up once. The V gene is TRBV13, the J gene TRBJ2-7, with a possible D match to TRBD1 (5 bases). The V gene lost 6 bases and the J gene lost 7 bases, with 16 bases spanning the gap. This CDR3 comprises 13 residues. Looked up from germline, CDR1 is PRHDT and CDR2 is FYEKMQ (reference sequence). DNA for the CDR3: TGTGCCAGCAGTCGAATCGATTACAGGGAGCAGTACTTC. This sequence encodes CASSRIDYREQYF.

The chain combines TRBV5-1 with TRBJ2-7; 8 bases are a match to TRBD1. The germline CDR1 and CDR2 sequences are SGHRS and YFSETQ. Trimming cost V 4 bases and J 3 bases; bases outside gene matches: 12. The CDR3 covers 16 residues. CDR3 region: CASSPEPGQAGYEQYF. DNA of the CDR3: TGCGCCAGCAGCCCGGAGCCGGGACAGGCGGGCTACGAGCAGTACTTC.

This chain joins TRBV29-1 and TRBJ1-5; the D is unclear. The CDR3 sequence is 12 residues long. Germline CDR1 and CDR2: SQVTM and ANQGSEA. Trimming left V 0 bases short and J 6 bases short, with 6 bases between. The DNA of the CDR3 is TGCAGCGTTGAAGACACCGGTCAGCCCCAGCATTTT. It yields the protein CSVEDTGQPQHF.

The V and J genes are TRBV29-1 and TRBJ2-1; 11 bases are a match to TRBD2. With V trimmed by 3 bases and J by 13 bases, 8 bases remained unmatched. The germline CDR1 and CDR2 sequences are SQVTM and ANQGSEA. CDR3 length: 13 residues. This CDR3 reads CSVDSGTSGSQFF. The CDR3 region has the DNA TGCAGCGTTGACTCCGGGACTAGCGGTTCTCAGTTCTTC.

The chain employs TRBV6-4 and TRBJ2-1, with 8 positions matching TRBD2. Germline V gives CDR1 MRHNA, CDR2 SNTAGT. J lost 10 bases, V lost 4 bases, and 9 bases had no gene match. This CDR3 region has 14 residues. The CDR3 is CASSAVGLAGEQFF. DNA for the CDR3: TGTGCCAGCAGTGCCGTGGGTTTAGCGGGAGAGCAGTTCTTC.

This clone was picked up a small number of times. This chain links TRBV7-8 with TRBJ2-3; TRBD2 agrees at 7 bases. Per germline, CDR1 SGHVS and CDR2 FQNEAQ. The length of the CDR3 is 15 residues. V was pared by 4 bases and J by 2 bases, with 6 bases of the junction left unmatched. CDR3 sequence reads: CASSYSGTYTDTQYF. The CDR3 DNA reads TGTGCCAGCAGCTACAGCGGGACCTACACAGATACGCAGTATTTT.

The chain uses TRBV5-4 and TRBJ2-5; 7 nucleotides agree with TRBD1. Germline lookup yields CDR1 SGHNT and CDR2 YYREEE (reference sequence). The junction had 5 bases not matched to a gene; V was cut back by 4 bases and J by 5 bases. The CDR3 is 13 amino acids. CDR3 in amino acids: CASSNDRVETQYF. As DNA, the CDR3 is TGTGCCAGCAGCAACGACAGGGTTGAGACCCAGTACTTC.

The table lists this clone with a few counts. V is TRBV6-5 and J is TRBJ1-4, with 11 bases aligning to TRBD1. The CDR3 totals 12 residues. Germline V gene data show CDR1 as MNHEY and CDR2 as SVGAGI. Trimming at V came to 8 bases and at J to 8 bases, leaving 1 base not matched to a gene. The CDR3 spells CASGQGAEKLFF. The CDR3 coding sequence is TGTGCCAGCGGACAGGGGGCGGAAAAACTGTTTTTT.

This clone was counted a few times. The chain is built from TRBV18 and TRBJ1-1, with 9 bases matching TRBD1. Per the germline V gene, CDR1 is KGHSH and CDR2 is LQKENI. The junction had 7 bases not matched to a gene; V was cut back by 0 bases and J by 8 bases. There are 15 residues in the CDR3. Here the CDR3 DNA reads TGTGCCAGCTCACCACCAATGGGACAGGGCACCGAAGCTTTCTTT. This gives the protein CASSPPMGQGTEAFF.

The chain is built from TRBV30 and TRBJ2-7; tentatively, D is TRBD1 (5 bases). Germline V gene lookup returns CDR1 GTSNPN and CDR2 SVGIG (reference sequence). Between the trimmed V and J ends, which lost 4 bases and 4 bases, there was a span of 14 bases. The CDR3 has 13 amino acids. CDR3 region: CAWKTDNSYEQYF. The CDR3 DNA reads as TGTGCCTGGAAGACGGACAATTCTTACGAGCAGTACTTC.

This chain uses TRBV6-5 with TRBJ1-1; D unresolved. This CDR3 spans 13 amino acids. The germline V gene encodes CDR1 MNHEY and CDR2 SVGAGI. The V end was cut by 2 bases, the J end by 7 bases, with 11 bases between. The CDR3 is CASSYTLRDEAFF. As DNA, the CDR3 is TGTGCCAGCAGTTACACCCTGAGAGATGAAGCTTTCTTT.